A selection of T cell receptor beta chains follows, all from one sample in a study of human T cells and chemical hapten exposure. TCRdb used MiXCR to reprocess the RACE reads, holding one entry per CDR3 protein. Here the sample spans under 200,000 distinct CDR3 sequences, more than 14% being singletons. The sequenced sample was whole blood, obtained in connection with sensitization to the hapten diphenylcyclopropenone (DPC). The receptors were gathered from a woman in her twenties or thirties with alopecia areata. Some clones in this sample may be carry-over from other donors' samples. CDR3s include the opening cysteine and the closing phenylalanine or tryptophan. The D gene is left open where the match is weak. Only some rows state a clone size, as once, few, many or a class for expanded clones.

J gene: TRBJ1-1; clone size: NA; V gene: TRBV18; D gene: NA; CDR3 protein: CASSPPGGTSTEAFF; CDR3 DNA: TGTGCCAGCTCACCACCGGGAGGCACAAGCACTGAAGCTTTCTTT
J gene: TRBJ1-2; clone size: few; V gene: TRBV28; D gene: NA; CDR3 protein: CASTGANYGYTF; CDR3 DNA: TGTGCCAGCACCGGAGCTAACTATGGCTACACCTTC
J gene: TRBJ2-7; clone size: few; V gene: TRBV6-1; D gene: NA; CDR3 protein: CASSVQARYEQYF; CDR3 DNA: TGTGCCAGCAGTGTACAGGCCCGCTACGAGCAGTACTTC
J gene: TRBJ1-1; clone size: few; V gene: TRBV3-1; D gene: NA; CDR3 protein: CASSQRWTVTRAKGTEAFF; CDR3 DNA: TGTGCCAGCAGCCAACGCTGGACAGTAACTAGGGCTAAGGGCACTGAAGCTTTCTTT
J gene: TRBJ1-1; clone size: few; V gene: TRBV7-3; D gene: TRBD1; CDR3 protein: CASSSGQGKRAFF; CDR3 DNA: TGTGCCAGCAGCTCTGGACAGGGGAAGAGGGCTTTCTTT
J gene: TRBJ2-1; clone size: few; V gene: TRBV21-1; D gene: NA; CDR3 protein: CPLDTSGYYNEQFF; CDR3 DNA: TGTCCCCTGGACACTAGCGGTTACTACAATGAGCAGTTCTTC
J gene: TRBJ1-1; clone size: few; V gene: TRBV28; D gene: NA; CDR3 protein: CASSGRGGPLFMNTEAFF; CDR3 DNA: TGTGCCAGCAGTGGCAGGGGAGGCCCGCTCTTCATGAACACTGAAGCTTTCTTT
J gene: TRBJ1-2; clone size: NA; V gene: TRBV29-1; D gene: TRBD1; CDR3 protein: CSVGGDRVNGYTF; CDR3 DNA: TGCAGCGTTGGAGGGGACAGGGTGAATGGCTACACCTTC
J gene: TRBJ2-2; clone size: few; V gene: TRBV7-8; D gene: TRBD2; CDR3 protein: CASSPFGLAGSPGELFF; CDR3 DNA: TGTGCCAGCAGTCCATTCGGACTAGCTGGGAGCCCCGGGGAGCTGTTTTTT
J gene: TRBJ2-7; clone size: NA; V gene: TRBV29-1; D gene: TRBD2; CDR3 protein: CSGLAGNEQYF; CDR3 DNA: TGCAGCGGGTTAGCGGGAAACGAGCAGTACTTC
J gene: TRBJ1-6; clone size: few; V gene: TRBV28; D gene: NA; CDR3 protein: CASSLPGSPLHF; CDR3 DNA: TGTGCCAGCAGTTTACCCGGCTCACCCCTCCACTTT
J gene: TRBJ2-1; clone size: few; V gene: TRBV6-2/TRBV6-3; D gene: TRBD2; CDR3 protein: CASSYSTSGDPYNEQFF; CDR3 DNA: TGTGCCAGCAGTTACAGTACTAGCGGAGACCCTTACAATGAGCAGTTCTTC
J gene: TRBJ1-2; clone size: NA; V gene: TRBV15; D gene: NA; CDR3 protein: CATSRDFKAPRRIYGYTF; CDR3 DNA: TGTGCCACCAGCAGAGATTTTAAGGCCCCGAGACGGATCTATGGCTACACCTTC
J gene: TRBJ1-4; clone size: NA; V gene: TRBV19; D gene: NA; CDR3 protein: CASKGTTTNEKLFF; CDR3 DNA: TGTGCCAGTAAGGGGACAACAACTAATGAAAAACTGTTTTTT
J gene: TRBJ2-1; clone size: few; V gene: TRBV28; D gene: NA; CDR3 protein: CASTLNNEQFF; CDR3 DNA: TGTGCCAGCACCCTCAACAATGAGCAGTTCTTC
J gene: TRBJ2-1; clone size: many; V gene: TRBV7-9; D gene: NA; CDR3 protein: CASRSHGGRHGSEQFF; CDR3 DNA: TGTGCCAGCAGAAGTCACGGGGGACGTCACGGCAGTGAGCAGTTCTTC
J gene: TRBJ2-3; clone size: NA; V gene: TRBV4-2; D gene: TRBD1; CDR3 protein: CASSQNGVGGQRTTDTQYF; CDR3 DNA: TGTGCCAGCAGCCAAAACGGAGTAGGGGGCCAAAGGACAACAGATACGCAGTATTTT
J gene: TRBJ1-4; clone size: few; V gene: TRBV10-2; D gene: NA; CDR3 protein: CASSQLPGEKLFF; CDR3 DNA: TGCGCCAGCAGTCAACTGCCAGGGGAAAAACTGTTTTTT
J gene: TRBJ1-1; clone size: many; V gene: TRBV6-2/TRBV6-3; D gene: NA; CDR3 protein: CASSYAGAAAFF; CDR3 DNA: TGTGCCAGCAGTTACGCGGGGGCTGCCGCTTTCTTT
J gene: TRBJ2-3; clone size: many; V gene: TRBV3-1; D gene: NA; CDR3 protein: CASSQDGSTDTQYF; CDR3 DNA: TGTGCCAGCAGCCAAGACGGAAGCACAGATACGCAGTATTTT
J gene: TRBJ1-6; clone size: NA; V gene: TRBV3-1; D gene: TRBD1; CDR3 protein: CASSQALRTGHNSPLHF; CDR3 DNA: TGTGCCAGCAGCCAAGCTCTCCGGACAGGCCATAATTCACCCCTCCACTTT
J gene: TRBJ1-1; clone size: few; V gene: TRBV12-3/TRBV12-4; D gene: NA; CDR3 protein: CASSLARGQRTEAFF; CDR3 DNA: TGTGCCAGCAGTTTAGCCCGGGGGCAGAGGACTGAAGCTTTCTTT
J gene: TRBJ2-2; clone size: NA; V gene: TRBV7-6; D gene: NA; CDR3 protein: CASSPNPGELFF; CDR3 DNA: TGTGCCAGCAGCCCCAATCCCGGGGAGCTGTTTTTT
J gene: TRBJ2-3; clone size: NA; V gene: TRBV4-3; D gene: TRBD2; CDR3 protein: CASSQGLAGVADTQYF; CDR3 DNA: TGCGCCAGCAGCCAAGGTCTAGCGGGAGTGGCAGATACGCAGTATTTT
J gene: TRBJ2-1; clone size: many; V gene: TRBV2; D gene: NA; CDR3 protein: CASSARATYNEQFF; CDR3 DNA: TGTGCCAGCAGTGCCAGGGCTACCTACAATGAGCAGTTCTTC
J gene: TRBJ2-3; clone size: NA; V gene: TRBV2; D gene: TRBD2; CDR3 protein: CASRSGSTTDTQYF; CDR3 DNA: TGTGCCAGCCGTAGCGGGTCCACGACAGATACGCAGTATTTT
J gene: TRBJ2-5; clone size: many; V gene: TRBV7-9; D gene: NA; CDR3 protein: CASSSRGETQYF; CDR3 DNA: TGTGCCAGCAGTTCTAGGGGTGAGACCCAGTACTTC